This entry lists 3 T cell receptor beta chains sequenced from one sample in a study of human T cells and chemical hapten exposure. TCRdb itself ran the 5' RACE reads through MiXCR, one entry per CDR3 protein. The data show about 140,000 distinct CDR3 sequences, around 4% seen once. The authors' total RNA extraction used unfractionated whole blood. These receptors originate from a female donor in good health.

This clonotype has ten or more counts. The chain employs TRBV20-1 and TRBJ1-5, with D possibly TRBD1 on 6 matching bases. The germline gives CDR1 DFQATT, CDR2 SNEGSKA (reference sequence). The germline V and J ends were trimmed by 0 bases and 6 bases, with 12 bases remaining between them. The CDR3 extends over 14 amino acids. For the CDR3, the DNA is TGCAGTGCTAGAGATCGAGGGGGTGCTCAGCCCCAGCATTTT. This encodes CSARDRGGAQPQHF.

This clonotype appeared many times. This rearrangement joins TRBV5-4 to TRBJ1-3, with no clear D. V was cut by 6 bases and J by 0 bases, with 16 bases left in between. This CDR3 comprises 16 residues. Germline-derived CDR1 and CDR2 are SGHNT and YYREEE (reference sequence). The CDR3 DNA reads as TGTGCCAGCACCCCCGCTGGCGACTCCTCTGGAAACACCATATATTTT. Translated: CASTPAGDSSGNTIYF.

This clonotype occurred many times. The genes are TRBV5-1 and TRBJ2-3; D might be TRBD1 (6 bases). This CDR3 has 14 residues. Germline V gives CDR1 SGHRS, CDR2 YFSETQ. V dropped 5 bases and J dropped 1 base, with 11 bases sitting between them. The CDR3 DNA reads TGCGCCAGCAGGCAGACAGGCCGCACAGATACGCAGTATTTT. Its protein is CASRQTGRTDTQYF.